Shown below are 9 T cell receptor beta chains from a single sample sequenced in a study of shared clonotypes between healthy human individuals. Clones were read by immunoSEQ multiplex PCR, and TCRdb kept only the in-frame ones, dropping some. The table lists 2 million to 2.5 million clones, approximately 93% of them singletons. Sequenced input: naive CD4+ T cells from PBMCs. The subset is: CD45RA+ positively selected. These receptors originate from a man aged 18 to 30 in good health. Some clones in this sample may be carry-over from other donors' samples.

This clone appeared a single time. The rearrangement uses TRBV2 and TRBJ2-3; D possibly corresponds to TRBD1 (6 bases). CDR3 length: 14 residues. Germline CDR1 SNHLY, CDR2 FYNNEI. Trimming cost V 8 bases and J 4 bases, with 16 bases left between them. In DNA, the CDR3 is TGTGCCAGCGGGAATACAGGGAAGGCAGATACGCAGTATTTT. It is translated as CASGNTGKADTQYF.

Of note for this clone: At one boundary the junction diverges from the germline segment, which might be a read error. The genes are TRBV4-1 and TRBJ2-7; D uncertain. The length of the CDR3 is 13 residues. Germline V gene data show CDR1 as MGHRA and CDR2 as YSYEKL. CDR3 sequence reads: CASSVRTTYEQYF. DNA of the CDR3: TGTGCCAGCAGCGTCAGAACAACCTACGAGCAGTACTTC.

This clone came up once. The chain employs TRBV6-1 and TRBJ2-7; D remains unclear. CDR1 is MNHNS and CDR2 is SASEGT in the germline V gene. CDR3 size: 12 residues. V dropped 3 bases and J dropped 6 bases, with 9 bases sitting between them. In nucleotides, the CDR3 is TGTGCCAGCAGTGATTTTCCGTCCGAGCAGTACTTC. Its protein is CASSDFPSEQYF.

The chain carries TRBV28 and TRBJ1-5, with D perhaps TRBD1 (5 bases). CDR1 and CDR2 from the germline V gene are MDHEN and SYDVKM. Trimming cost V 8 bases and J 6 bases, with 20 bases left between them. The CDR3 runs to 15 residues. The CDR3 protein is CASSSQMGDVQPQHF. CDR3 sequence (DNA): TGTGCCAGCTCGAGCCAAATGGGGGACGTTCAGCCCCAGCATTTT.

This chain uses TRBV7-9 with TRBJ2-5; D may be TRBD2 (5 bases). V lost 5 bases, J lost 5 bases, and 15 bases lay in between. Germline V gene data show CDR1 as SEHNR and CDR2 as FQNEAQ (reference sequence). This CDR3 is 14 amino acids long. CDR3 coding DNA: TGTGCCAGCAGCGGAACGACTAAGTTGGAGACCCAGTACTTC. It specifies CASSGTTKLETQYF.

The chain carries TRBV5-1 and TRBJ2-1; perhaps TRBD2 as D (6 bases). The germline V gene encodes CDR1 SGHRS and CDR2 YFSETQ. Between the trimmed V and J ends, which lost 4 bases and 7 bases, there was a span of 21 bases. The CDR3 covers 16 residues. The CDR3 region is CASSVPREPTVNEQFF. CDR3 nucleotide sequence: TGCGCCAGCAGCGTCCCTCGGGAGCCCACAGTAAATGAGCAGTTCTTC.

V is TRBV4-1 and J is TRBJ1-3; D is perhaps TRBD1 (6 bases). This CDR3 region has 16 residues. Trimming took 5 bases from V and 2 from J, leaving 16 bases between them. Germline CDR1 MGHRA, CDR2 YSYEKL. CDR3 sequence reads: CASSSGQYYTGNTIYF. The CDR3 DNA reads TGCGCCAGCAGCTCCGGACAGTACTATACTGGAAACACCATATATTTT.

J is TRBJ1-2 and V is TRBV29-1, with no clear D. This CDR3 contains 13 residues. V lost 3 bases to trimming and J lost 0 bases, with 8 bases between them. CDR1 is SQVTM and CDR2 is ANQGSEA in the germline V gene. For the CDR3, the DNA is TGCAGCGTTGAGGGTGCGTCTAACTATGGCTACACCTTC. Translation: CSVEGASNYGYTF.

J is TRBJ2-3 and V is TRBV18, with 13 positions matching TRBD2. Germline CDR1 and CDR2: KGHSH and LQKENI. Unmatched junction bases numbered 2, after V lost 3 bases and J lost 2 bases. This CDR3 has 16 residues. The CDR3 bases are TGTGCCAGCTCACCCGGGACTAGCGGGACCACAGATACGCAGTATTTT. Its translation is CASSPGTSGTTDTQYF.